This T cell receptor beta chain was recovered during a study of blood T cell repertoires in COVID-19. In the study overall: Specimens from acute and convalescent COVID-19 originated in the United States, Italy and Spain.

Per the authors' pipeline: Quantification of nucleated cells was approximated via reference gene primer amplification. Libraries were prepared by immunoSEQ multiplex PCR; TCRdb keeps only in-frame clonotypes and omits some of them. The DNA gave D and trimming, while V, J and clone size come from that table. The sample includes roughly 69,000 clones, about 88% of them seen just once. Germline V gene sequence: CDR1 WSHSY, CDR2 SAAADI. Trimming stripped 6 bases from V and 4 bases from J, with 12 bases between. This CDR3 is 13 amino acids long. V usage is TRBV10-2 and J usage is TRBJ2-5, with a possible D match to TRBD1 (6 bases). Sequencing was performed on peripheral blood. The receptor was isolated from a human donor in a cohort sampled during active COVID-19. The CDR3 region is CASRPQGTETQYF. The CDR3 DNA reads TGCGCCAGCAGACCACAGGGAACAGAGACCCAGTACTTC.